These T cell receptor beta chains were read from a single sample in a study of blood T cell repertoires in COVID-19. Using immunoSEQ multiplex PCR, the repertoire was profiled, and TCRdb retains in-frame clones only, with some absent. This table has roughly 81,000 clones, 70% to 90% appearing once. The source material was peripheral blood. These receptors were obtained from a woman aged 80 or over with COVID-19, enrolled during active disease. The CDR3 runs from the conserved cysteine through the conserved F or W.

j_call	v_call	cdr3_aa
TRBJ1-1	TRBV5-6	CASSPGTGGRYTEAFF
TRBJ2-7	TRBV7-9	CASSLETRMNEQYF
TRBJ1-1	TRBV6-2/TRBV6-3	CASSQGTNTEAFF
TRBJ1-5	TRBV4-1	CASSQDDRGGWPQHF
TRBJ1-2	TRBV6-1	CASSEGQGGGYTF
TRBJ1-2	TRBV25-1	CASSAFRDRANYGYTF
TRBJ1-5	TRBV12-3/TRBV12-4	CASSPTGMQPQHF
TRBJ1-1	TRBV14	CASSQGGAGGTEAFF
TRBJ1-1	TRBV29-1	CSVVDGGMNTEAFF
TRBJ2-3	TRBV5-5	CASSLLGLAGTDTQYF
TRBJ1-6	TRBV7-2	CASSLVWGGDSPLHF
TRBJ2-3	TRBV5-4	CASSLNLAGSTDTQYF
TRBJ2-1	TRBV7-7	CASSPTSGSPYNEQFF
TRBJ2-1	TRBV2	CASMLRLQLAYNEQFF
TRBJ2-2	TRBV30	CGGRGTGELFF
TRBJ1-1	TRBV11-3	CARTGTGGRRANTEAFF
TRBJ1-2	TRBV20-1	CSASRQAYGYTF
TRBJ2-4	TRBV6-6	CASTQRGGQKNIQYF
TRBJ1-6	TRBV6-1	CASSVRFSVGSSYNSPLHF
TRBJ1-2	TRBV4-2	CASSPWTGGYGYTF
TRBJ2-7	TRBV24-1	CATAPGQGSFDEQYF
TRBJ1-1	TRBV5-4	CASSLVGREGTEAFF